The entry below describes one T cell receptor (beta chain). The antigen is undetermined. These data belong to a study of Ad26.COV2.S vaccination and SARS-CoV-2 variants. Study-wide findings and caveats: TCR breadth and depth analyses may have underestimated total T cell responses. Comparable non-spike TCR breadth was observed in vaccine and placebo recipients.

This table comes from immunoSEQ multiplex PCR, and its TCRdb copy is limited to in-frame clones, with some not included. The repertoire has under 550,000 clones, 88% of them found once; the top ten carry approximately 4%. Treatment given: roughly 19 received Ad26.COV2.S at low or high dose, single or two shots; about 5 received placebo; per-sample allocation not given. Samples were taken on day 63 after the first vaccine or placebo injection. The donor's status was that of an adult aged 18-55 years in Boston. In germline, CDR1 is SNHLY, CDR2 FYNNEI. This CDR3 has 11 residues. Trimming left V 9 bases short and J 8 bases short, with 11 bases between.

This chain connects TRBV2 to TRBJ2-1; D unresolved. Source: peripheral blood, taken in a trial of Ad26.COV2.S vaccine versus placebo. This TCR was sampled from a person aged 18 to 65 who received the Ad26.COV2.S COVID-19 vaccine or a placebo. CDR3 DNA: TGTGCCAGAGGGCGATTCGATGAGCAGTTCTTC. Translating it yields CARGRFDEQFF.